This T cell receptor (beta chain) was sequenced for a study of OX40 agonist ivuxolimab in advanced cancers. General study points: More expanded clones were seen, on average, in CD8+ T cells than in CD4+.

TCRdb's copy holds only in-frame clones and misses some; the assay was immunoSEQ multiplex PCR. The sample has some 67,000 clones, around nine tenths seen once. Trimming took off 6 bases at V and 3 bases at J, with 17 bases between the two ends. CDR3 size: 16 residues. Germline CDR1 is MNHEY and CDR2 is SMNVEV (reference sequence). As to this clone: The antigen is unknown.

The chain carries TRBV27 and TRBJ1-4; perhaps TRBD1 as D (6 bases). The source was CD4+ or CD8+ T cells sorted from blood, collected in a trial of the OX40 agonist ivuxolimab. The TCR was taken from an adult with an advanced solid tumor such as melanoma, head and neck, liver or kidney cancer. For the CDR3, the DNA is TGTGCCAGCAGGGTATTAGGTGGGGGGCCTAATGAAAAACTGTTTTTT. It specifies CASRVLGGGPNEKLFF.